This T cell receptor (beta chain) was retrieved from a study of read filtering for tumor transcriptome and immune sequencing (dated by TCRdb to 2019 to 2021). Background on the whole study: The cohort consisted of about 17 male and over twelve female patients, with a mean age of about 70 years and an age range of roughly 45 to 85. After DNase treatment, whole-transcriptome libraries were prepared using the TruSeq RNA Access Library Prep Kit. By revised international staging, under 10 patients were R-ISS I, 16 were R-ISS II and 6 or 7 were R-ISS III. TCR repertoires obtained by targeted immune repertoire sequencing and by bulk whole-transcriptome sequencing performed on the same bone marrow samples were compared. TCR-region mapped reads per sample ranged from about 3.5 to 10.27 million with IR-seq versus only about 75 to 1,400 with RNA-seq. One of the main goals was to work out a read-filtering strategy for immune repertoire data, in particular whether clonotypes backed by only a single read should be removed. What the work shows at the level of the full study, not this receptor alone: The correlation between IR-seq and RNA-seq shared clonotype proportions rose when single-read clonotypes were removed. The sorted CD138-negative fraction was a mixed bone marrow immune population, not purified T cells. Compared with RNA-seq, IR-seq captured clonotypes at much higher depth and more reliably, and a smaller IR-seq throughput was enough to identify most shared clonotypes. Single-read clonotypes made up about 82% of clonotypes but only approximately 3.2% of total reads in IR-seq, compared with roughly 70% of clonotypes and approximately 40% of reads in RNA-seq.

CDR1 and CDR2 are drawn from the germline V gene: MNHEY, SVGAGI. Reading from cysteine to phenylalanine, the CDR3 counts 16 amino acids. Only the CDR3 DNA stays, 48 bases, in frame from base 1. Regarding this clonotype: No antigen is known for it. One end of the junction is discordant with germline, which a read error may explain.

The Immunoverse kit was used to build TCR libraries from about 400 ng RNA, with molecular barcoded adaptors covering alpha/delta and beta/gamma chains. TCR library preparation used the same RNA that was used for transcriptome sequencing. TCR libraries were sequenced on an Illumina HiSeq 4000 with 2 x 150 cycles. The authors' analysis ran thus. TCR reads were aligned to human V, D, J and C references and assembled into CDR3 clonotypes with MiXCR, including quality filtering and error correction. Clonotype counts and gene usage diversity were analyzed with the tcR package in R. Raw mapping reads were checked after the RNA-seq reads had been mapped by STAR aligner version 2.5.3a onto the human GRCh37 genome. To test the effect of sequencing depth on detected clonotypes, IR-seq fastq files were randomly downsampled using Seqtk 1.3. TCRdb itself trimmed the public reads at Q25 with fastp, ran MiXCR and retained productive beta chains. Every distinct CDR3 protein forms one entry, paired with its most common genes and DNA. TCRdb, rather than the study authors, made the V and J calls. In all, the sample holds around 30,000 distinct CDR3 sequences, and less than 20% of those were seen once. The ten largest clones represent 16% of the sample.

Each patient had bone marrow sampled at the time of active disease. Ficoll-Hypaque density gradient centrifugation was used to isolate bone marrow mononuclear cells. Myeloma plasma cells were removed and CD138-negative cells were collected by negative selection after labeling with CD138 magnetic microbeads on a MACS separator. The purity of the isolated cells was checked by flow cytometry with CD138 antibodies on an Attune NxT. TRIzol reagent was used to extract total RNA, and a NanoDrop spectrophotometer was used to quantify the extracted RNA. Paired RNA-seq and IR-seq were performed on each patient's CD138-negative bone marrow sample.

Specimen: a population of CD138-negative cells sorted from bone marrow. Explained via the paper, the cell subset or site label denotes: bone marrow mononuclear cells depleted of CD138+ plasma/myeloma cells by negative magnetic selection. This clonotype originated in a donor aged 40 or older with multiple myeloma. The chain is assembled from TRBV6-5 and TRBJ2-3; D gene: possibly TRBD2, on 6 matching bases. The DNA sequence follows: TGTGCCAGCAGTTACCCCGGAGGAGGGGTGGGAGGTACGCGGTATTTT. Translation gives CASSYPGGGVGGTRYF.